One and the same sample provided the 9 T cell receptor beta chains below, sequenced in a study of T cells in Graves' hyperthyroidism and ophthalmopathy. Researchers amplified the TCR beta CDR3 regions from RNA transcripts. RT-PCR in the first round (using the HTBI primer set) targeted the TCR CDR3. TCRdb re-analysed the multiplex PCR reads in MiXCR, keeping a single row per CDR3 protein. The sample includes 350,000 to 400,000 distinct CDR3 sequences, about a fifth of them seen just once. Sequencing was carried out using blood. The receptors derive from a woman between 18 and 29 years old with Graves' hyperthyroidism.

This clonotype came up many times. The chain joins TRBV4-2 to TRBJ2-4; 14 bases are shared with TRBD2. There are 23 residues in the CDR3. The J segment lost 5 bases and the V segment lost 4 bases, leaving 25 bases of the junction unmatched. Germline CDR1 reads LGHNA; CDR2 reads YNFKEQ. The CDR3 reads CASSPGGWTAGTSGGPGENIQYF. The CDR3 DNA sequence: TGTGCCAGCAGCCCGGGGGGGTGGACAGCCGGGACTAGCGGGGGCCCCGGAGAAAACATTCAGTACTTC.

This chain links TRBV12-3 or TRBV12-4 with TRBJ1-2; the D is unclear. Between the trimmed V and J ends, which lost 7 bases and 3 bases, there was a span of 15 bases. The CDR3 has 14 amino acids. The CDR3 DNA reads as TGTGCCAGCAACGTCGCGCGCGGCTACTATGGCTACACCTTC. This translates into CASNVARGYYGYTF.

This chain uses TRBV20-1 with TRBJ2-5; 11 nucleotides match TRBD2. The germline V gene encodes CDR1 DFQATT and CDR2 SNEGSKA (reference sequence). The CDR3 covers 14 residues. J lost 4 bases, V lost 5 bases, and 6 bases had no gene match. The CDR3 sequence is CSARRLAGLETQYF. CDR3 DNA: TGCAGTGCTCGCCGACTAGCGGGACTAGAGACCCAGTACTTC.

The genes are TRBV28 and TRBJ1-6, with D tentatively TRBD1 (6 bases). V lost 6 bases and J lost 7, with 13 bases in between. The CDR3 runs to 14 residues. In germline, CDR1 is MDHEN, CDR2 SYDVKM. The CDR3 sequence: CASRLGHMNSPLHF. CDR3 coding DNA: TGTGCCAGCAGGCTGGGACACATGAATTCACCCCTCCACTTT. The full variable domain, completed using reference TRBV28 and TRBJ1-6, is DVKVTQSSRYLVKRTGEKVFLECVQDMDHENMFWYRQDPGLGLRLIYFSYDVKMKEKGDIPEGYSVSREKKERFSLILESASTNQTSMYLCASRLGHMNSPLHFGNGTRLTVT.

The CDR3 coding sequence is TGTGCCACCAGTGCCCAAAGTCGGGGGACCCAGTACTTC. Translated, it gives CATSAQSRGTQYF. The chain has TRBV24-1 and TRBJ2-5; a weak D match, TRBD2 (5 bases). Between the trimmed V and J ends, which lost 5 bases and 7 bases, there was a span of 13 bases. The CDR3 consists of 13 residues. Germline-derived CDR1 and CDR2 are KGHDR and SFDVKD.

This clonotype has just a few counts. In DNA, the CDR3 is TGTGCCAGCAGTTACTCGCCGGGACTAGCTGGTGAGACCCAGTACTTC. Encoded protein: CASSYSPGLAGETQYF. The chain combines TRBV6-5 with TRBJ2-5; 9 bases agree with TRBD2. The CDR3 consists of 16 residues. Germline V gene lookup returns CDR1 MNHEY and CDR2 SVGAGI. J was trimmed by 5 bases and V by 0 bases; bases with no gene match: 7.

The table lists this clonotype with many counts. V and J are TRBV28 and TRBJ2-7; 7 bases agree with TRBD1. The V and J ends lost 6 bases and 3 bases, in that order; junction bases with no gene match: 26. This CDR3 has 20 amino acids. Germline CDR1 reads MDHEN; CDR2 reads SYDVKM. The CDR3 region is CASSPYLGTVTRLLDYEQYF. The CDR3 DNA follows: TGTGCCAGCAGCCCATATCTGGGGACAGTCACTCGACTACTTGACTACGAGCAGTACTTC.

This clonotype was recorded at least ten times. The chain combines TRBV2 with TRBJ1-5, with 8 nucleotides matching TRBD1. Germline loops: CDR1 SNHLY, CDR2 FYNNEI. Trimming removed 4 bases from V and 0 bases from J; junction bases left unmatched: 5. The CDR3 totals 16 residues. This chain's CDR3 is CASSGPGGYSNQPQHF. The CDR3 nucleotides are TGTGCCAGCAGTGGGCCAGGGGGCTATAGCAATCAGCCCCAGCATTTT.

This clonotype showed up many times. V gene TRBV7-8 combines with J gene TRBJ1-3; TRBD1 matches at 8 bases. This CDR3 comprises 16 residues. The V and J ends lost 4 bases and 1 base, in that order; junction bases with no gene match: 6. Germline V gene lookup returns CDR1 SGHVS and CDR2 FQNEAQ. The CDR3 sequence: CASSSGQGRSGNTIYF. Here the CDR3 DNA reads TGTGCCAGCAGCTCAGGACAGGGCCGGTCTGGAAACACCATATATTTT. The entire variable domain, with the rest obtained from reference TRBV7-8 and TRBJ1-3, is as follows: GAGVSQSPRYKVAKRGQDVALRCDPISGHVSLFWYQQALGQGPEFLTYFQNEAQLDKSGLPSDRFFAERPEGSVSTLKIQRTQQEDSAVYLCASSSGQGRSGNTIYFGEGSWLTVV.